This T cell receptor beta chain was found in a study of PD-L1 blockade in urothelial cancer (dated by TCRdb to about 2017). Turning to the overall study: Every patient began therapy in about 2014 and was given atezolizumab 1,200 mg intravenously every 3 weeks. About 85% of the roughly 29 patients were males with bladder-origin urothelial cancer, and about two thirds of the roughly 30 reported a prior smoking history. An ECOG performance status of 0 or 1 was recorded for the patients, and 0 to 3 prior chemotherapy regimens had been received by the patients. Blood samples were analyzed at 3 weeks after treatment start (second dose) and at 6 weeks after treatment start. Blood samples gave a median of around 130,000 T cells and under 85,000 unique TCRs, with a median clonality of around 0.08. The study, an exploratory multi-omic analysis, examined somatic, immune and clinical correlates of response to PD-L1 blockade with atezolizumab in urothelial cancer. Pretreatment tumor samples and matched peripheral blood, collected serially before and after atezolizumab treatment, underwent TCR sequencing. Durable clinical benefit meant progression-free survival longer than 6 months, and TCR features were also tested against progression-free and overall survival. In the same patients, whole exome sequencing and RNA sequencing of pretreatment tumors were performed in addition to TCR sequencing. Durable clinical benefit was achieved by nine patients and was not achieved by 20 patients. Approximately 30 patients had pretreatment blood TCR-seq, some 24 had at least one posttreatment blood collection, and some 24 had tumor TCR-seq. Summary of the overall study and its limitations: Small sample size (n ≈ 29) and many exploratory analyses mean the results are intended to be hypothesis-generating. Patients with durable benefit showed greater expansion of tumor-associated TCR clones in peripheral blood 3 weeks after starting treatment (n of about 20, p = 0.022). A pretreatment peripheral blood TCR clonality below the median was linked to improved progression-free and overall survival.

Details on this clone: The antigen it binds to is not known. Base qualities were left out, and no much larger clone turns up one base away.

The CDR3 contains 17 residues, cysteine and phenylalanine counted. Only the CDR3 portion is preserved as DNA: 51 bases, with reading frame beginning at the first base. The CDR1 and CDR2 encoded by the germline V gene are SGHRS and YFSETQ. Trimming costs V 0 bases and J 0 bases, and their ends lie 15 bases apart. A total of around 30 patients with locally advanced or metastatic urothelial carcinoma, treated at Memorial Sloan Kettering on a trial protocol, made up the cohort. Peripheral blood mononuclear cells were collected pretreatment and during treatment, with between 1 and 8 total time points per patient. The Qiagen DNeasy Blood extraction kit was used to purify genomic DNA from total PBMCs and from tumor samples. PBMCs were collected pretreatment and during treatment, and were isolated and stored as previously described. Synthetic TCR analog templates were spiked into each PCR to estimate absolute template abundance from read counts. The immunoSEQ assay used bias-controlled V and J gene primers to amplify TCRbeta CDR3 regions from genomic DNA. Rearranged TCRbeta segments were sequenced at approximately 20X coverage. In the source study's methods: Clustering was used to correct sequencing errors, and CDR3s were annotated against IMGT to assign V, D and J genes. Downstream analyses used only productive TCRbeta rearrangements, leaving out any out-of-frame or stop-codon sequences. Clonality was calculated as one minus the Shannon entropy normalized by the log of the number of unique productive sequences. Fisher's exact test with Benjamini-Hochberg correction, at a threshold of adjusted p below 0.01, was used to find clones that differed between time points or between blood and tumor. The source is immuneACCESS, and TCRdb retained only in-frame sequences with V and J called. Part of the clones is not carried over; for the studies checked, unresolved V genes explain less than half of this, and the remainder is unexplained. D and trimming come from the DNA, and the V and J calls and clone size come from that table. In this sample the table shows about 88,000 clones, approximately 91% of which occur a single time. The ten largest account for approximately 10% of the sample.

The TCR was taken from a man aged 55 to 70 with urothelial cancer. The V and J genes are TRBV5-1 and TRBJ1-2, with TRBD1 perhaps the D gene, on 6 matching bases. The sequencing used PBMCs, collected around atezolizumab (anti-PD-L1) treatment. The CDR3 protein is CASSLARGTDTNYGYTF. The DNA is as follows: TGCGCCAGCAGCTTGGCGAGGGGGACGGATACTAACTATGGCTACACCTTC. This CDR3, with the reference TRBV5-1 and TRBJ1-2 proteins standing in past its ends, gives the full variable domain KAGVTQTPRYLIKTRGQQVTLSCSPISGHRSVSWYQQTPGQGLQFLFEYFSETQRNKGNFPGRFSGRQFSNSRSEMNVSTLELGDSALYLCASSLARGTDTNYGYTFGSGTRLTVV.